Sequencing of this T cell receptor beta chain was carried out in a study of PD-1 blockade in classical Hodgkin lymphoma. Overall study context: Intravenous nivolumab at 3 mg/kg was given to patients every 2 weeks. Study-wide findings and caveats: Exclusion was the outcome for patients who began nivolumab under 1 year after ASCT. Newly diagnosed patients were reported to exhibit reduced baseline TCR diversity relative to healthy donors.

The CDR3 is 11 residues long. From germline, CDR1 is SEHNR and CDR2 FQNEAQ (reference sequence). A remark on this clone: The antigen is not known. The junction shows a germline mismatch at one end, possibly a read error.

Time point meaning: cycle 4 day 1 (C4D1), after more than 5 weeks of nivolumab. Following autologous stem cell transplantation, relapse occurred in every patient, and exposure to brentuximab vedotin varied. Profiled with immunoSEQ multiplex PCR; TCRdb holds only in-frame clones, not every one. Of some 52,000 clones listed, approximately 86% are singletons. The source of this sequence is a human donor with classical Hodgkin lymphoma. The chain joins TRBV7-9 to TRBJ1-3, with D perhaps matching TRBD1 (5 bases). This sample comprised peripheral blood mononuclear cells (PBMCs), obtained before the fourth cycle of nivolumab. In nucleotides, the CDR3 is TGTGCCAGCAGCCCCGGGGGTCCGGTTATGTTT. It yields the protein CASSPGGPVMF.